The 20 T cell receptor beta chains below were found in one sample sequenced in a study of regulatory T cells in long-lasting Graves disease. The sample's time point: newly diagnosed GD, antithyroid drugs for less than 3 months. The TCR library was made from RNA that had been extracted from PBMCs in TRIzol. Both iRepertoire HTBI primers and Arm-PCR of CDR3 regions were used to build the TCR beta libraries. One entry per CDR3 protein, called by TCRdb with MiXCR from the multiplex PCR reads. The sample consists of a few hundred thousand distinct CDR3 sequences, approximately 10% of them appearing once. The same data also contributed to another study, on T cells in Graves' hyperthyroidism and ophthalmopathy.

The sequencing here drew on peripheral blood mononuclear cells (PBMCs), taken at new diagnosis, from a patient treated with antithyroid drugs. The receptors were gathered from a woman aged 18 to 35 with Graves disease.

This clonotype was seen at least ten times. The rearrangement joins TRBV6-4 to TRBJ2-3; TRBD1 matches at 10 bases. This CDR3 comprises 15 residues. Germline trimming cut 2 bases from V and 1 base from J; bases unmatched to any gene: 0. CDR1 is MRHNA, CDR2 SNTAGT, per germline. The CDR3: CASSDGTGGTDTQYF. In nucleotides, the CDR3 is TGTGCCAGCAGTGACGGGACAGGGGGCACAGATACGCAGTATTTT.

In its sample, this clonotype was seen many times. CDR3 in DNA: TGTGCCAGCAGCTTCGGGGGGGAGACCCACGAGCAGTACTTC. Translated: CASSFGGETHEQYF. This chain joins TRBV7-9 and TRBJ2-7, with 8 bases lining up with TRBD2. Germline values: CDR1 SEHNR, CDR2 FQNEAQ (reference sequence). The CDR3 has 14 residues. The trim removed 3 bases at V and 5 bases at J, leaving 6 bases unmatched.

This clonotype was seen many times. V is TRBV4-3 and J is TRBJ2-3, with D perhaps given as TRBD1 or TRBD2 (5 bases each). The J call may be incorrect, as the DNA end agrees better with TRBJ2-5. This CDR3 is built from 14 residues. CDR1 is LGHNA, CDR2 YSLEER, per germline. The chain's CDR3 is CASSQDQGTETQYF. DNA of the CDR3: TGCGCCAGCAGCCAAGATCAAGGGACGGAGACCCAGTACTTC.

This clonotype was seen at least ten times. The chain combines TRBV12-3 or TRBV12-4 with TRBJ1-5, with TRBD1 matching 7 bases. This CDR3 is built from 14 residues. V was pared by 3 bases and J by 7 bases, with 6 bases of the junction left unmatched. The CDR3 DNA is TGTGCCAGCAGTTTCGAGGGGGCTGGGCAGCCCCAGCATTTT. Protein sequence: CASSFEGAGQPQHF.

In this sample, this clonotype turned up many times. The V call is TRBV12-3 or TRBV12-4, the J call TRBJ1-1, with a tentative D call TRBD1 (5 bases). The CDR3 loop spans 14 amino acids. V lost 6 bases to trimming and J lost 0 bases, with 11 bases between them. The CDR3 nucleotides read TGTGCCAGCAGCCGGGACCCGATGAACACTGAAGCTTTCTTT. It specifies CASSRDPMNTEAFF.

The table lists this clonotype with a few counts. The genes are TRBV5-1 and TRBJ1-1; D is possibly TRBD1 (6 bases). CDR1 is SGHRS, CDR2 YFSETQ, per germline. V lost 0 bases to trimming and J lost 1 base, with 31 bases between them. The CDR3 sequence is 22 residues long. The CDR3 DNA sequence: TGCGCCAGCAGCTTGGAAAAAGAGGGGGACGGAGCACGTCTTCTACCGAACACTGAAGCTTTCTTT. Amino acid sequence: CASSLEKEGDGARLLPNTEAFF.

This sequence joins TRBV9 and TRBJ1-2, with 8 bases aligning to TRBD1. Germline V gene lookup returns CDR1 SGDLS and CDR2 YYNGEE. V lost 3 bases and J lost 6; bases outside the gene matches: 19. This CDR3 comprises 18 residues. The CDR3 coding sequence is TGTGCCAGCAGCGCTCACCCGGGGACAGGCGGGCTACCAGATGGCTACACCTTC. Translation gives CASSAHPGTGGLPDGYTF.

This clonotype was found many times. This chain uses TRBV20-1 with TRBJ2-7; 10 nucleotides match TRBD2. This CDR3 spans 14 amino acids. The germline CDR1 and CDR2 sequences are DFQATT and SNEGSKA (reference sequence). With V trimmed by 6 bases and J by 0 bases, 5 bases remained unmatched. CDR3 sequence reads: CSAWTSGDSYEQYF. The CDR3 DNA sequence: TGCAGTGCCTGGACTAGCGGAGACTCCTACGAGCAGTACTTC.

The rearrangement joins TRBV6-1 to TRBJ1-1; D is perhaps TRBD1 (6 bases). V was trimmed by 2 bases and J by 4 bases, leaving 11 bases between them. Germline CDR1 MNHNS, CDR2 SASEGT. The CDR3 covers 14 residues. CDR3: CASSERGRFTEAFF. Here the CDR3 DNA reads TGTGCCAGCAGTGAAAGGGGGAGGTTCACTGAAGCTTTCTTT.

This clonotype was picked up many times. The genes are TRBV7-9 and TRBJ2-5, with 8 bases fitting TRBD1. The length of the CDR3 is 15 residues. V dropped 1 base and J dropped 2; count of bases not matched to a gene: 3. Per the germline V gene, CDR1 is SEHNR and CDR2 is FQNEAQ (reference sequence). The CDR3 DNA is TGTGCCAGCAGCTTAGTGGGGGACAGGCAAGAGACCCAGTACTTC. It translates to CASSLVGDRQETQYF.

This clonotype was picked up many times. The chain employs TRBV19 and TRBJ1-1; D might be TRBD1 (5 bases). Germline-derived CDR1 and CDR2 are LNHDA and SQIVND (reference sequence). Trimming removed 7 bases from V and 6 bases from J, with 18 bases in between. The CDR3 sequence is 14 residues long. For the CDR3, the DNA is TGTGCCAGTACCCCGAGGACCCGGGGGGCTGAAGCTTTCTTT. This codes for CASTPRTRGAEAFF.

The rearrangement uses TRBV11-2 and TRBJ2-2, with 7 bases lining up with TRBD2. The CDR3 totals 17 residues. Germline V CDR1 and CDR2: SGHAT, FQNNGV. J lost 6 bases, V lost 5 bases, and 15 bases had no gene match. DNA of the CDR3: TGTGCCAGCAGCCCTGGGACGGGCGGGAGAGTGGCCGGGGAGCTGTTTTTT. Translating gives CASSPGTGGRVAGELFF.

There are a few counts of this clonotype. The chain has TRBV14 and TRBJ1-6; D is uncertain. The CDR3 loop spans 18 amino acids. Germline CDR1 reads SGHDN; CDR2 reads FVKESK. The V gene lost 1 base and the J gene lost 0 bases, with 13 bases spanning the gap. The CDR3 spells CASSQGSTGSSYNSPLHF. CDR3 sequence (DNA): TGTGCCAGCAGCCAAGGATCCACCGGGAGCTCCTATAATTCACCCCTCCACTTT.

V is TRBV6-1 and J is TRBJ2-1, with D perhaps TRBD2 (7 bases). The CDR3 is 16 residues long. Trimming shortened V by 6 bases and J by 4 bases, and 19 bases separated the two germline ends. The germline gives CDR1 MNHNS, CDR2 SASEGT. CDR3 amino acids: CASSQRGGGGYNEQFF. Here the CDR3 DNA reads TGTGCCAGCAGCCAACGAGGGGGGGGGGGGTACAATGAGCAGTTCTTC.

The genes are TRBV4-2 and TRBJ1-1; D is unclear. CDR3 size: 15 residues. Germline lookup yields CDR1 LGHNA and CDR2 YNFKEQ. V lost 2 bases to trimming and J lost 3 bases, with 13 bases between them. The CDR3 loop is CASSQSRGRHTEAFF. DNA for the CDR3: TGTGCCAGCAGCCAATCGCGGGGTCGCCACACTGAAGCTTTCTTT.

The table lists this clonotype with a few counts. V usage is TRBV5-1 and J usage is TRBJ1-5; D not certain. This CDR3 region has 13 residues. V was pared by 4 bases and J by 9 bases, with 14 bases between. Germline loops: CDR1 SGHRS, CDR2 YFSETQ. The CDR3 reads CASSVRGTGPQHF. Here the CDR3 DNA reads TGCGCCAGCAGCGTTCGGGGTACGGGGCCCCAGCATTTT.

This clonotype has ten or more counts. The J gene is TRBJ1-1, the V gene TRBV7-9; D gene uncertain. Between the trimmed V and J ends, which lost 1 base and 3 bases, there was a span of 12 bases. Germline assignment: CDR1 SEHNR and CDR2 FQNEAQ (reference sequence). The CDR3 loop spans 15 amino acids. This CDR3 reads CASSLEEKGYTEAFF. In DNA form, the CDR3 reads TGTGCCAGCAGCTTAGAGGAGAAAGGGTACACTGAAGCTTTCTTT.

The sample holds many counts of this clonotype. V is TRBV7-2 and J is TRBJ1-1, with 7 bases fitting TRBD1. This CDR3 has 16 residues. Germline assignment: CDR1 SGHTA and CDR2 FQGNSA. Losses at the gene ends were 4 bases for V and 6 bases for J; bases not matched to a gene: 14. CDR3 DNA sequence: TGTGCCAGCAGCTCCCGCTCAGGGGGAATTAGTCCTGAAGCTTTCTTT. Its protein is CASSSRSGGISPEAFF.

This clonotype was seen more than once but under ten times. The V call is TRBV25-1, the J call TRBJ1-1; D gene uncertain. Germline V CDR1 and CDR2: MGHDK, SYGVNS. This CDR3 contains 16 residues. Trimming left V 6 bases short and J 1 base short, with 18 bases between. The CDR3 here is CASSPKGSRRNTEAFF. In DNA, the CDR3 is TGTGCCAGCAGCCCTAAGGGCTCCCGCCGGAACACTGAAGCTTTCTTT.

The sample holds a few counts of this clonotype. Given a much more abundant clone one base away, this may be a read error. This rearrangement joins TRBV24-1 to TRBJ2-1, with unresolved D. V was cut by 3 bases and J by 13 bases, with 15 bases left in between. Germline CDR1 and CDR2: KGHDR and SFDVKD. This CDR3 is built from 13 residues. CDR3 sequence: CATSDPGQETQFF. The DNA for the CDR3 is TGTGCCACCAGTGATCCCGGTCAAGAGACCCAGTTCTTC.